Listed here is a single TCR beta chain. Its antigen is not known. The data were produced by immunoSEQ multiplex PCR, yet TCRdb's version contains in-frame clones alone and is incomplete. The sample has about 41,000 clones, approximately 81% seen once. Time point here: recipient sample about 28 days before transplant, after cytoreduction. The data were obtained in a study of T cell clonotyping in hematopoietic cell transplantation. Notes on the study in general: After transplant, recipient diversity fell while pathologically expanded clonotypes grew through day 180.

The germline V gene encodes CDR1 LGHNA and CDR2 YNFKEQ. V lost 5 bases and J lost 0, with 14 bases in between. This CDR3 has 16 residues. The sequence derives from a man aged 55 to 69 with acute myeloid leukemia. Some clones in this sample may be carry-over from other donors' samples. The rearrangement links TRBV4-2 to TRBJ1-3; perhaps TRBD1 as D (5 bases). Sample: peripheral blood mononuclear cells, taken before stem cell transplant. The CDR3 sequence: CASSSHTGGSGNTIYF. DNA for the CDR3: TGTGCCAGCAGCTCTCATACAGGAGGCTCTGGAAACACCATATATTTT.